The T cell receptor (beta chain) described here comes from a study of cytomegalovirus exposure and HLA in healthy donors. The donors belonged to the 120-subject validation cohort, separate from the approximately 700-subject first cohort. Comment on this clone: Its antigen is not identified.

General observations from the study: That first-cohort TCR clusters tended to co-occur in the approximately 120 validation repertoires was found in a later analysis. Among the CMV-associated chains, a few were confirmed in vitro as specific for CMV antigens.

TCRdb's copy holds only in-frame clones and misses some; the assay was immunoSEQ multiplex PCR. The table includes approximately 150,000 clones, about 87% detected once. The CDR3 has 14 residues. Germline CDR1 is MGHRA and CDR2 is YSYEKL. Trimming took 1 base from V and 4 from J, leaving 11 bases between them. This sequence was found in a woman in her twenties or thirties in good health and CMV-seronegative. The chain combines TRBV4-1 with TRBJ2-7; D gene uncertain. The sequencing input was PBMCs. The CDR3 protein is CASSQGPEDYEQYF. The CDR3 bases are TGCGCCAGCAGCCAAGGGCCAGAAGATTACGAGCAGTACTTC.